Presented here are 24 T cell receptor beta chains from one specimen sequenced in a study of T cells after yellow fever vaccination. TCRdb reprocessed the 5' RACE reads with MiXCR, giving one entry per CDR3 protein. Here the sample spans approximately 600,000 distinct CDR3 sequences, about 12% being singletons. The material was PBMCs, obtained on the day of the yellow fever booster vaccination. The receptors come from a man between 25 and 39 years old who received the YFV17D yellow fever vaccine.

This clonotype was recorded a few times. This chain uses TRBV12-3 or TRBV12-4 with TRBJ2-5, with D possibly called TRBD1 or TRBD2 (5 bases each). V lost 3 bases, J lost 5 bases, and 10 bases lay in between. The CDR3 covers 13 residues. CDR3 amino acids: CASSLGEGETQYF. The CDR3 coding sequence is TGTGCCAGCAGTTTGGGGGAAGGGGAGACCCAGTACTTC.

This clonotype showed up just a few times. The chain has TRBV5-5 and TRBJ2-1, with 7 bases matching TRBD2. The CDR3 consists of 15 residues. V shed 4 bases and J 5 bases; nucleotides not matched to a gene: 9. The germline V gene has CDR1 SGHKS and CDR2 YYEKEE (reference sequence). The DNA of the CDR3 is TGTGCCAGCAGCCGTATGACTAGCCCTAACAATGAGCAGTTCTTC. Translation gives CASSRMTSPNNEQFF.

The chain recombines TRBV5-4 with TRBJ2-7; 9 nucleotides align to TRBD1. Germline CDR1 SGHNT, CDR2 YYREEE (reference sequence). This CDR3 is built from 16 residues. Germline trimming cut 4 bases from V and 6 bases from J; bases unmatched to any gene: 14. The CDR3 coding sequence is TGTGCCAGCAGCAACCTTATCCGGGACAGGGTAGGCGAGCAGTACTTC. This codes for CASSNLIRDRVGEQYF.

This clonotype was counted at least ten times. V usage is TRBV3-1 and J usage is TRBJ2-7; D is unresolved. This CDR3 spans 11 amino acids. Per the germline V gene, CDR1 is LGHDT and CDR2 is YNNKEL (reference sequence). V gave up 1 base and J gave up 6 bases, with 4 bases separating them. For the CDR3, the DNA is TGTGCCAGCAGCCAAGCGGGCGAGCAGTACTTC. Translated, it gives CASSQAGEQYF.

There are a few counts of this clonotype. V is TRBV12-3 or TRBV12-4 and J is TRBJ2-2, with TRBD2 matching over 7 bases. V lost 8 bases, J lost 7 bases, and 16 bases stayed unmatched. This CDR3 spans 16 amino acids. CDR3 in DNA: TGTGCCAGCCTACGACTCGCGGGAGTGCTGGGCGGGGAGCTGTTTTTT. It translates to CASLRLAGVLGGELFF.

This clonotype was picked up many times. The chain combines TRBV20-1 with TRBJ2-7; D could derive from TRBD1 or TRBD2 (5 bases each). Germline CDR1 reads DFQATT; CDR2 reads SNEGSKA (reference sequence). This CDR3 has 13 residues. The ends were cut back, 6 bases at V and 2 bases at J, with 14 bases in the middle. This CDR3 is CSARSGDPYEQYF. CDR3 DNA: TGCAGTGCACGGAGTGGGGACCCCTACGAGCAGTACTTC.

This clonotype has just a few counts. The rearrangement links TRBV6-5 to TRBJ2-7, with D perhaps matching TRBD1 (6 bases). The CDR3 spans 12 residues. Germline CDR1 and CDR2: MNHEY and SVGAGI. The V end lost 6 bases, the J end lost 6 bases, and 12 bases lay between the germline ends. In DNA form, the CDR3 reads TGTGCCAGCAGGCCTAACAGGGCCGAGCAGTACTTC. Its translation is CASRPNRAEQYF.

V gene TRBV6-1 combines with J gene TRBJ2-3; maybe TRBD2 (5 bases). Germline V lookup: CDR1 MNHNS, CDR2 SASEGT. The CDR3 has 16 residues. V was pared by 7 bases and J by 1 base, with 18 bases between. The CDR3 DNA sequence: TGTGCCAGCACTAGCCCTATCATTGGGGGCACAGATACGCAGTATTTT. It specifies CASTSPIIGGTDTQYF.

This clonotype has a handful of counts. This chain joins TRBV20-1 and TRBJ2-2; D is ambiguous. V lost 2 bases to trimming and J lost 4 bases, with 11 bases between them. The CDR3 consists of 14 residues. Germline loops: CDR1 DFQATT, CDR2 SNEGSKA (reference sequence). CDR3 sequence: CSARPYSATGELFF. The CDR3 DNA reads as TGCAGTGCTAGACCTTACAGTGCCACCGGGGAGCTGTTTTTT.

This clonotype was seen at least ten times. CDR3 sequence (DNA): TGTGCCAGCACCTCATGGTCCCGGGTGGATATCACTGAGACCCAGTACTTC. It yields the protein CASTSWSRVDITETQYF. The V and J genes are TRBV28 and TRBJ2-5, with no clear D. Trimming shortened V by 7 bases and J by 5 bases, and 26 bases separated the two germline ends. Germline V gene data show CDR1 as MDHEN and CDR2 as SYDVKM. There are 17 residues in the CDR3.

The rearrangement links TRBV14 to TRBJ2-1, with D possibly matching TRBD2 (6 bases). This CDR3 comprises 14 residues. Germline CDR1 is SGHDN and CDR2 is FVKESK. V was trimmed by 3 bases and J by 10 bases, leaving 16 bases between them. CDR3 protein: CASSQDWGVGEQFF. CDR3 in DNA: TGTGCCAGCAGCCAGGACTGGGGGGTTGGGGAGCAGTTCTTC.

The rearrangement uses TRBV7-2 and TRBJ2-3, with D perhaps matching TRBD2 (6 bases). There are 15 residues in the CDR3. Trimming removed 1 base at V and 3 bases at J, with 11 bases between. CDR1 is SGHTA and CDR2 is FQGNSA in the germline V gene. CDR3 residues: CTSSLGGTITDTQYF. DNA for the CDR3: TGTACCAGCAGCTTAGGCGGGACCATTACAGATACGCAGTATTTT.

Ten or more counts support this clonotype. The chain links TRBV20-1 to TRBJ2-4; the D gene could be TRBD1 or TRBD2 (6 bases each). Deletions cut 5 bases from V and 6 bases from J, with 17 bases between. Germline CDR1 DFQATT, CDR2 SNEGSKA (reference sequence). This CDR3 is built from 14 residues. Here the CDR3 reads CSAGLGGLLNIQYF. CDR3 DNA: TGCAGTGCTGGCTTAGGGGGGCTACTAAACATTCAGTACTTC.

The chain uses TRBV29-1 and TRBJ1-1; maybe TRBD1 (5 bases). This CDR3 is built from 11 residues. V lost 6 bases to trimming and J lost 10 bases, with 15 bases between them. Germline CDR1 reads SQVTM; CDR2 reads ANQGSEA. The CDR3 reads CSVHSGRGAFF. CDR3 nucleotides: TGCAGCGTCCACAGCGGGAGGGGAGCTTTCTTT.

This clonotype has just a few counts. The V gene is TRBV7-2, the J gene TRBJ1-6; TRBD1 is a possible D gene (5 bases). This CDR3 comprises 14 residues. The germline V gene encodes CDR1 SGHTA and CDR2 FQGNSA. V was trimmed by 5 bases and J by 8 bases, leaving 13 bases between them. CDR3 amino acids: CASSPRDFHSPLHF. CDR3 in DNA: TGTGCCAGCAGCCCCCGGGACTTTCATTCACCCCTCCACTTT.

The chain uses TRBV20-1 and TRBJ1-1; no firm D call. CDR1 and CDR2 (germline): DFQATT, SNEGSKA (reference sequence). CDR3 length: 13 residues. Trimming left V 6 bases short and J 4 bases short, with 15 bases between. The CDR3 here is CSALDPWGTEAFF. The CDR3, as DNA: TGCAGTGCGCTAGACCCTTGGGGCACTGAAGCTTTCTTT.

This clonotype was seen many times. The chain employs TRBV20-1 and TRBJ1-1, with a tentative D call TRBD1 (5 bases). Trimming pared 3 bases from V and 12 bases from J, leaving 17 bases between. The length of the CDR3 is 12 residues. CDR1 is DFQATT and CDR2 is SNEGSKA in the germline V gene (reference sequence). The CDR3 DNA follows: TGCAGTGCTAGGGGGGACCAAAGCAAGTCTTTCTTT. Translated: CSARGDQSKSFF.

This chain connects TRBV18 to TRBJ2-5; D not resolved. The CDR3 covers 14 residues. The V end lost 0 bases, the J end lost 8 bases, and 13 bases lay between the germline ends. The V gene's germline CDR1 is KGHSH and CDR2 LQKENI. CDR3 in DNA: TGTGCCAGCTCACCACCGTGGGCAACCACAACCCAGTACTTC. Amino acids: CASSPPWATTTQYF. Full variable domain (rest looked up from reference TRBV18 and TRBJ2-5): NAGVMQNPRHLVRRRGQEARLRCSPMKGHSHVYWYRQLPEEGLKFMVYLQKENIIDESGMPKERFSAEFPKEGPSILRIQQVVRGDSAAYFCASSPPWATTTQYFGPGTRLLVL.

This clonotype was observed at least ten times. This chain connects TRBV10-3 to TRBJ1-1, with unresolved D. The CDR3 sequence is 14 residues long. CDR1 is ENHRY, CDR2 SYGVKD, per germline. The germline V and J ends were trimmed by 4 bases and 2 bases, with 11 bases remaining between them. The CDR3 spells CAISAFGGNTEAFF. The DNA of the CDR3 is TGTGCCATCAGTGCCTTTGGCGGTAACACTGAAGCTTTCTTT.

A few counts support this clonotype. The V and J genes are TRBV20-1 and TRBJ2-5, with 10 bases lining up with TRBD2. The CDR3 has 13 amino acids. With V trimmed by 5 bases and J by 4 bases, 4 bases remained unmatched. CDR1 is DFQATT, CDR2 SNEGSKA, per germline (reference sequence). The CDR3 region is CSAPSSGRETQYF. The CDR3 nucleotides are TGCAGTGCTCCCTCTAGCGGGAGAGAGACCCAGTACTTC.

About this clonotype itself: One end of the junction varies from germline; a read error may be responsible. The rearrangement joins TRBV7-2 to TRBJ2-3; 8 bases fit TRBD1. The CDR3 has 16 residues. Germline loops: CDR1 SGHTA, CDR2 FQGNSA. In DNA, the CDR3 is TGCGTCAGCAGTCAATCCCAGGGGGCACATACAGATACGCAGTATTTT. It yields the protein CVSSQSQGAHTDTQYF.

The chain carries TRBV5-6 and TRBJ2-1; 7 nucleotides agree with TRBD2. Germline CDR1 SGHDT, CDR2 YYEEEE. This CDR3 has 13 residues. Trimming took 4 bases from V and 6 from J; bases not matched to a gene: 4. The CDR3: CASSKGLINEQFF. The CDR3, as DNA: TGTGCCAGCAGCAAGGGACTAATCAATGAGCAGTTCTTC.

The chain joins TRBV29-1 to TRBJ1-2, with TRBD1 identical over 11 bases. The CDR3 has 14 residues. The germline gives CDR1 SQVTM, CDR2 ANQGSEA. V lost 4 bases and J lost 8; bases outside the gene matches: 9. CDR3 amino acids: CSVGPGQGARGYTF. In DNA, the CDR3 is TGCAGCGTTGGTCCCGGACAGGGGGCGAGGGGCTACACCTTC.

This clonotype has at least ten counts. The chain employs TRBV5-1 and TRBJ2-2; 11 bases match TRBD2. This CDR3 region has 15 residues. From germline, CDR1 is SGHRS and CDR2 YFSETQ. The ends lost 4 bases at V and 1 base at J; junction bases unmatched: 0. The CDR3 bases are TGCGCCAGCAGCGGACTAGCGGGGAACACCGGGGAGCTGTTTTTT. Translation: CASSGLAGNTGELFF. Drawing the rest from reference TRBV5-1 and TRBJ2-2, the complete variable domain is KAGVTQTPRYLIKTRGQQVTLSCSPISGHRSVSWYQQTPGQGLQFLFEYFSETQRNKGNFPGRFSGRQFSNSRSEMNVSTLELGDSALYLCASSGLAGNTGELFFGEGSRLTVL.